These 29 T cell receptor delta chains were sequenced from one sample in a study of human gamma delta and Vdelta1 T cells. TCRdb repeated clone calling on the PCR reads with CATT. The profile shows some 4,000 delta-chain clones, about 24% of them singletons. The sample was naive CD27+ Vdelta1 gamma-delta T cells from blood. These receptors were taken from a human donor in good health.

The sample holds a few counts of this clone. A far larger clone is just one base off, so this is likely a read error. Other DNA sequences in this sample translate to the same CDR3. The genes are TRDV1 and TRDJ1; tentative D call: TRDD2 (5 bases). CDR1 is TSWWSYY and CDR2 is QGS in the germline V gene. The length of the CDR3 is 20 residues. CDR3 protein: CALGELCTYDAGKYTDKLIF. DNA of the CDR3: TGTGCTCTTGGAGAACTATGCACCTACGATGCTGGAAAGTACACCGATAAACTCATCTTT.

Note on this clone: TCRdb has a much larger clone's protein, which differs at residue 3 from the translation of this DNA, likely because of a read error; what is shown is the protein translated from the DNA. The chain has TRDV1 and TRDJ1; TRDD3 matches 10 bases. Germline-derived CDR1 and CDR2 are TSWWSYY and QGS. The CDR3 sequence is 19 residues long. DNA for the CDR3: TGTGCTCATGGGGCTTATCGTTTGGGGGATACCTGGTACACCGATAAACTCATCTTT. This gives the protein CAHGAYRLGDTWYTDKLIF.

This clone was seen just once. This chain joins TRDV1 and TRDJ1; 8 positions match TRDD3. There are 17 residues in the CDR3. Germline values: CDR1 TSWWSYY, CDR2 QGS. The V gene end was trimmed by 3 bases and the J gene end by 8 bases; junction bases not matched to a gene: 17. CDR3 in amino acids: CALGDYTSVLGVTKLIF. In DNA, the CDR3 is TGTGCTCTTGGGGACTACACTTCCGTACTGGGGGTAACGAAACTCATCTTT.

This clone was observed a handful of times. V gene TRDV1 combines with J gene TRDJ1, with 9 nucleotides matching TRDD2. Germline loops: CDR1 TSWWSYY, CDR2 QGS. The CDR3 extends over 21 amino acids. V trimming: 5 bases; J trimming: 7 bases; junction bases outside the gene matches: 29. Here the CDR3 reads CALGFHLPTRVRAGINGKLIF. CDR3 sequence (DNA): TGTGCTCTTGGGTTCCACCTTCCTACAAGAGTTCGTGCGGGGATTAACGGTAAACTCATCTTT.

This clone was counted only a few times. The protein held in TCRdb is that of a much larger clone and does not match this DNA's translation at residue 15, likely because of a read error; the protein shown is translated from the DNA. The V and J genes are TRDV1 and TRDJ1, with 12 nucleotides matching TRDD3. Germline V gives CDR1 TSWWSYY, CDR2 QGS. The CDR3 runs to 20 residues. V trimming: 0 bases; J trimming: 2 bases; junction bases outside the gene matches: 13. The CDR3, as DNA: TGTGCTCTTGGGGAACTATCCCTGAGAAAACTGGGGGATACTACCGATAAACTCATCTTT. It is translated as CALGELSLRKLGDTTDKLIF.

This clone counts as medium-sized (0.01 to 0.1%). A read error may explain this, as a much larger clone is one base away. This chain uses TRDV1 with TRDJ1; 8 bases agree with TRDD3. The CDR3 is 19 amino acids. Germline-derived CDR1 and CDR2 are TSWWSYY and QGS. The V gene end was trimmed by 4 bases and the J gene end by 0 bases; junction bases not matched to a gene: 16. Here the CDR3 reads CALGAYRFGDTWYTDKLIF. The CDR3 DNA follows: TGTGCTCTTGGGGCTTATCGTTTTGGGGATACCTGGTACACCGATAAACTCATCTTT.

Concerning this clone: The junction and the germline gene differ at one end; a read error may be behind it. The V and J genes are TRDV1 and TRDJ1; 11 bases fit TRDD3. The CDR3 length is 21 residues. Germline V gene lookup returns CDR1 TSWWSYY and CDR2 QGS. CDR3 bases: TGTGCTCTTGGGGAACTAAGCCGCTCCCACTGGGGGATAAGAGTCGACGATGAACTCATCTTT. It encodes CALGELSRSHWGIRVDDELIF.

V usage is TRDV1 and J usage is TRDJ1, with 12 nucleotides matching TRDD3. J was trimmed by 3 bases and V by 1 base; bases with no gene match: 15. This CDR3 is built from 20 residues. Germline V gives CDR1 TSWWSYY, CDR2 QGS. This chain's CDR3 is CALGEPAFLLYWGIPDKLIF. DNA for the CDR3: TGTGCTCTTGGGGAACCGGCCTTCCTCCTCTACTGGGGGATACCCGATAAACTCATCTTT.

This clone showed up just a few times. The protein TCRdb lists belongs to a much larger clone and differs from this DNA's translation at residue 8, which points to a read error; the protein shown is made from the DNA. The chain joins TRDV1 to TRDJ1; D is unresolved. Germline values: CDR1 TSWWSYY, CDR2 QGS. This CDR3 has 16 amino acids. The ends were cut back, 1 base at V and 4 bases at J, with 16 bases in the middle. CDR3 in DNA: TGTGCTCTTGGGGAACCTTCTTCTGTCCTCCACGATAAACTCATCTTT. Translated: CALGEPSSVLHDKLIF.

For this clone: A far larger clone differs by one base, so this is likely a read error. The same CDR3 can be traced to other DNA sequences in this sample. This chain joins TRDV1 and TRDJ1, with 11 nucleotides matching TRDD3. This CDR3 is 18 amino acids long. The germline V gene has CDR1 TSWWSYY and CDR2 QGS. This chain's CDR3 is CALGEQWLLGDNADKLIF. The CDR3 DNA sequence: TGTGCCCTTGGGGAGCAATGGTTACTGGGGGATAACGCCGATAAACTCATCTTT.

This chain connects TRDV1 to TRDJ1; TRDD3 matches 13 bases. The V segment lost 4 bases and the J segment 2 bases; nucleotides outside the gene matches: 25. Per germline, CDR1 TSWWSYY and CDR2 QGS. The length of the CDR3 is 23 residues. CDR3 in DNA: TGTGCTCTTGGGGTCACGTGCTGTTCCTACGAAGTACTGGGGGATACGCGGACCGATAAACTCATCTTT. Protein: CALGVTCCSYEVLGDTRTDKLIF.

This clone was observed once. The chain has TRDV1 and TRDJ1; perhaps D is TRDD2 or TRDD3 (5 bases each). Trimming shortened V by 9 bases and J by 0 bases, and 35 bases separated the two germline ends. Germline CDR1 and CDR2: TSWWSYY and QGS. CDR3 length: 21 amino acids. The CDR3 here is CALLHTRIDLGPGRYTDKLIF. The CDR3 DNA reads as TGTGCTCTCCTACACACCCGCATTGATTTAGGCCCGGGGAGATACACCGATAAACTCATCTTT.

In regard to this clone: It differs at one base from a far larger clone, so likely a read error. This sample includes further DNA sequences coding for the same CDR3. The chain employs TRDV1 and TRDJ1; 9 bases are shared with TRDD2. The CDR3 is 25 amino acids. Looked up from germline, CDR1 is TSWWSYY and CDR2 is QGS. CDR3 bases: TGTGCTCTTGGGGGCATCTCAGCCCTGGCCTTCCTACGTTTAGGGCCCCTGGATAACACTGATAAACTCATCTTT. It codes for CALGGISALAFLRLGPLDNTDKLIF.

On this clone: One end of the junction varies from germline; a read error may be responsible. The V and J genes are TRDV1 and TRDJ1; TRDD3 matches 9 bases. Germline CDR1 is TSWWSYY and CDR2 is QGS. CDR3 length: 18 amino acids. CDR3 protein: CSGPPCPTGDTRSDKLIF. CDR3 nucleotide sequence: TGCTCTGGACCTCCCTGCCCTACTGGGGATACGCGATCCGATAAACTCATCTTT.

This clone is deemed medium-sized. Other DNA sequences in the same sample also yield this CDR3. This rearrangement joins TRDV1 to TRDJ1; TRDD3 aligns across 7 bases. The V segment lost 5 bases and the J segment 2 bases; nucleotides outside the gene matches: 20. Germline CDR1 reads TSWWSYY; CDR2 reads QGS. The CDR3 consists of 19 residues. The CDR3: CALGIPASGVGETTDKLIF. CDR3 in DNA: TGTGCTCTTGGGATCCCGGCCTCGGGAGTGGGGGAAACTACCGATAAACTCATCTTT.

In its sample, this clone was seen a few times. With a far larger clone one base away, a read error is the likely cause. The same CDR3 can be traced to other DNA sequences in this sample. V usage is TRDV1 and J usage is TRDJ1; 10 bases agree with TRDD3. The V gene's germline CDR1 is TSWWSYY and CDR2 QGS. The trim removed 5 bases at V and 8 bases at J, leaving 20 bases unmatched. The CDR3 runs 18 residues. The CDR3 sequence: CALGSPVRGIRPADKLIF. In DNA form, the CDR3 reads TGTGCTCTTGGGAGTCCCGTCCGGGGGATACGACCGGCGGACAAACTCATCTTT.

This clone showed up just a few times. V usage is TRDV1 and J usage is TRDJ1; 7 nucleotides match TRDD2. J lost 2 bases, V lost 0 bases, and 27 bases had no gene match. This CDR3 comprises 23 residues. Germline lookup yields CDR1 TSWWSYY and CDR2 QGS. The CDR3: CALGELPRSYDPLSFGRTDKLIF. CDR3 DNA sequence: TGTGCTCTTGGGGAACTCCCTCGTTCCTACGATCCGTTAAGTTTCGGTAGGACCGATAAACTCATCTTT.

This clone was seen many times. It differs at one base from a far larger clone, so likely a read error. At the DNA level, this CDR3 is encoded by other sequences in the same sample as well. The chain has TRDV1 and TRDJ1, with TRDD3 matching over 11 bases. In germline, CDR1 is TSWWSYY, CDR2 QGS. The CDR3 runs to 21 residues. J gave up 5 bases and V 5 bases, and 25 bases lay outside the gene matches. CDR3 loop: CALGPSKWAFPLLGDTDKLIF. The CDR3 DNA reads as TGTGCTCTTGGGCCCTCAAAATGGGCCTTCCCTCTTCTGGGGGATACTGATAAACTCATCTTT.

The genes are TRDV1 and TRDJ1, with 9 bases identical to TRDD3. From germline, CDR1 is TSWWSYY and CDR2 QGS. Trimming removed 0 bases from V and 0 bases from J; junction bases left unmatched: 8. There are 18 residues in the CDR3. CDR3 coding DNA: TGTGCTCTTGGGGAACTATCGGGGGATACTCGGTACACCGATAAACTCATCTTT. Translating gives CALGELSGDTRYTDKLIF.

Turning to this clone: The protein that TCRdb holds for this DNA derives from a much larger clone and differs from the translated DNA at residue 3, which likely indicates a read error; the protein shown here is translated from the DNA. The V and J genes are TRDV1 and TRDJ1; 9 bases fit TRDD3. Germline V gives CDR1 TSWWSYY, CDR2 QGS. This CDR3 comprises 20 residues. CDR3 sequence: CAFGAPTLKYWGRYTDKLIF. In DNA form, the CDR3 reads TGTGCTTTTGGGGCCCCCACTCTCAAGTACTGGGGGAGGTACACCGATAAACTCATCTTT.

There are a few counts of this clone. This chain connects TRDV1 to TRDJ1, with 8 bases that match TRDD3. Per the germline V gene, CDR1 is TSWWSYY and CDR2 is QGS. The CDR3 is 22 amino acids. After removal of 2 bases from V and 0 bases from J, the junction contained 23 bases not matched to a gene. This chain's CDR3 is CALGEGRPQNWGFSLYTDKLIF. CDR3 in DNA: TGTGCTCTTGGGGAAGGGCGGCCCCAGAACTGGGGGTTTTCACTTTACACCGATAAACTCATCTTT.

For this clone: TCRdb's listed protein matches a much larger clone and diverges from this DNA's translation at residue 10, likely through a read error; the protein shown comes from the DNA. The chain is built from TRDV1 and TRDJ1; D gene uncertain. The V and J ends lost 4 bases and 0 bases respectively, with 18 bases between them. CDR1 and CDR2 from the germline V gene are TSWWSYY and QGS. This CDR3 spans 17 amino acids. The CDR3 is CALGAQCVPHYTDKLIF. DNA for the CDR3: TGTGCTCTTGGGGCACAATGTGTCCCCCACTACACCGATAAACTCATCTTT.

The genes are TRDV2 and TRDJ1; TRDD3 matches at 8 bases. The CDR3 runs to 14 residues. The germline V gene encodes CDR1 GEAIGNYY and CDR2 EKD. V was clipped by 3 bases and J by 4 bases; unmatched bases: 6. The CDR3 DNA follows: TGTGCCTGTGACTCGTACTGGGGGGACGATAAACTCATCTTT. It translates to CACDSYWGDDKLIF.

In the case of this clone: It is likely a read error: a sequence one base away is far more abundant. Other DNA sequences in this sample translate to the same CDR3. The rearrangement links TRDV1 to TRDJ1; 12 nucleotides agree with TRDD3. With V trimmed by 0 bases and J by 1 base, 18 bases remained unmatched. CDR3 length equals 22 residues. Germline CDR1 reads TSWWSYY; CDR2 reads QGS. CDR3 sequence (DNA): TGTGCTCTTGGGGAACTGTTGCTCCGCGGATACTGGGGGATACCTTCCACCGATAAACTCATCTTT. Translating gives CALGELLLRGYWGIPSTDKLIF.

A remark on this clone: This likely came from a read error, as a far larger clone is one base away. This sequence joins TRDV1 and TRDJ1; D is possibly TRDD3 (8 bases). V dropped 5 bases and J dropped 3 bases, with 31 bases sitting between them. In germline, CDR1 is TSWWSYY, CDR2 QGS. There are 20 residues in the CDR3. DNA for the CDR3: TGTGCTCTTGGGACTTTCCTACCCGTACTGGGGGTCGCGGAGGCCGATAAACTCATCTTT. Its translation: CALGTFLPVLGVAEADKLIF.

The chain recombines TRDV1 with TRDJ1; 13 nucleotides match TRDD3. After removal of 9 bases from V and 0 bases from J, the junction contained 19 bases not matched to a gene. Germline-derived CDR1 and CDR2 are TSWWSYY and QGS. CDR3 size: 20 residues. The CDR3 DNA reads TGTGCTCTAAGGATCCCTATTCCCGTACTGGGGGATACGGACACCGATAAACTCATCTTT. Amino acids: CALRIPIPVLGDTDTDKLIF.

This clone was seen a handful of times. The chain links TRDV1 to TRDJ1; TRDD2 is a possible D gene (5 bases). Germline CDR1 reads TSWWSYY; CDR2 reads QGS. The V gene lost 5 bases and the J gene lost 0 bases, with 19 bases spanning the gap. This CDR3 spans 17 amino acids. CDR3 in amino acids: CALGLPARGGYTDKLIF. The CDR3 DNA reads TGTGCTCTTGGGCTTCCCGCCCGTGGTGGGTACACCGATAAACTCATCTTT.

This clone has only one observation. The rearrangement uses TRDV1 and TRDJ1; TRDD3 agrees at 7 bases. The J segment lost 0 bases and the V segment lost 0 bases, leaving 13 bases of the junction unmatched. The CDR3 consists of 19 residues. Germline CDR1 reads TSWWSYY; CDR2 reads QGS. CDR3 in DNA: TGTGCTCTTGGGGAACTAGATGGGCTGGGGGGGCCGTACACCGATAAACTCATCTTT. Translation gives CALGELDGLGGPYTDKLIF.

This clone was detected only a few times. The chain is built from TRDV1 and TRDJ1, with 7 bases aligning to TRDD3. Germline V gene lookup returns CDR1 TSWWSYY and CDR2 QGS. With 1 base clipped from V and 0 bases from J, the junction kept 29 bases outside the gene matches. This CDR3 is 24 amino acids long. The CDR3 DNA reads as TGTGCTCTTGGGGAACCCAGACAAACCTTTTCCTGGGGGGAGCCCCCTGATCACACCGATAAACTCATCTTT. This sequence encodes CALGEPRQTFSWGEPPDHTDKLIF.